A single sample is the source of the 29 T cell receptor beta chains below, sequenced in a study of CD8 T cells in Susac syndrome. RNA totalling about 0.5 to 1 ug underwent reverse transcription with random hexamers. Using its own MiXCR run on the immunoSEQ multiplex PCR reads, TCRdb lists one record per CDR3 protein. The sample has about 130,000 distinct CDR3 sequences, approximately 89% seen once. The sequenced material came from CD8+ T cells from PBMCs. These receptors were taken from a human donor with multiple sclerosis.

This sequence joins TRBV4-1 and TRBJ2-3; D gene unclear. There are 14 residues in the CDR3. V gave up 0 bases and J gave up 2 bases, with 6 bases separating them. Germline CDR1 and CDR2: MGHRA and YSYEKL. The CDR3 here is CASSQDRTTDTQYF. The CDR3 DNA sequence: TGCGCCAGCAGCCAAGATAGGACCACAGATACGCAGTATTTT.

The chain links TRBV24-1 to TRBJ2-1; D possibly corresponds to TRBD2 (6 bases). Germline V gene data show CDR1 as KGHDR and CDR2 as SFDVKD. The CDR3 sequence is 14 residues long. V gave up 3 bases and J gave up 10 bases, with 15 bases separating them. The CDR3 loop is CATSDTPGDEEQFF. The CDR3 nucleotides read TGTGCCACCAGTGATACCCCGGGGGACGAAGAGCAGTTCTTC.

This clonotype came up once. The chain combines TRBV9 with TRBJ2-1, with D possibly matching TRBD1 (5 bases). Germline V gives CDR1 SGDLS, CDR2 YYNGEE. V lost 1 base to trimming and J lost 1 base, with 9 bases between them. CDR3 length: 15 residues. The DNA for the CDR3 is TGTGCCAGCAGCGTATTAGGGGAATCCTACAATGAGCAGTTCTTC. Translated, it gives CASSVLGESYNEQFF.

This chain links TRBV7-9 with TRBJ2-7, with D unresolved. From germline, CDR1 is SEHNR and CDR2 FQNEAQ (reference sequence). Trimming left V 5 bases short and J 2 bases short, with 10 bases between. This CDR3 is 13 amino acids long. The CDR3, as DNA: TGTGCCAGCAGCCCGATAGGTCCCTACGAGCAGTACTTC. Translation gives CASSPIGPYEQYF.

In this sample, this clonotype turned up once. J is TRBJ2-7 and V is TRBV6-5, with unresolved D. Germline CDR1 MNHEY, CDR2 SVGAGI. V gave up 4 bases and J gave up 3 bases, with 10 bases separating them. The CDR3 totals 13 residues. The CDR3 DNA reads TGTGCCAGCAGTTCCCTAATGGGCTACGAGCAGTACTTC. The encoded protein is CASSSLMGYEQYF.

This chain uses TRBV30 with TRBJ2-3; D gene uncertain. Germline CDR1 GTSNPN, CDR2 SVGIG (reference sequence). The CDR3 loop spans 14 amino acids. Trimming shortened V by 2 bases and J by 2 bases, and 11 bases separated the two germline ends. DNA of the CDR3: TGTGCCTGGAGTCCAACCGGGCACACAGATACGCAGTATTTT. Encoded protein: CAWSPTGHTDTQYF.

The V and J genes are TRBV6-5 and TRBJ1-2, with D perhaps TRBD1 (6 bases). The CDR3 is made up of 14 amino acids. The V and J ends lost 4 bases and 1 base respectively, with 10 bases between them. CDR1 is MNHEY, CDR2 SVGAGI, per germline. This chain's CDR3 is CASSSGQINYGYTF. Written as DNA, the CDR3 is TGTGCCAGCAGTTCCGGACAGATTAACTATGGCTACACCTTC.

As for this clonotype: At one end, the junction sequence differs from germline, possibly due to a read error. The V call is TRBV6-4, the J call TRBJ2-1; D gene unclear. Germline V gives CDR1 MRHNA, CDR2 SNTAGT. The CDR3 is made up of 12 amino acids. As DNA, the CDR3 is TGTGCCAGCAGTAACTCCTACAATGAGCAGTTCTTC. As protein: CASSNSYNEQFF.

The chain joins TRBV7-2 to TRBJ2-3; D is uncertain. CDR3 length: 12 amino acids. Trimming shortened V by 1 base and J by 8 bases, and 7 bases separated the two germline ends. Per germline, CDR1 SGHTA and CDR2 FQGNSA. The DNA for the CDR3 is TGTGCCAGCAGCTTAGAAAGCATTACGCAGTATTTT. Amino acids: CASSLESITQYF.

This chain links TRBV7-9 with TRBJ2-5; 7 positions agree with TRBD1. Per the germline V gene, CDR1 is SEHNR and CDR2 is FQNEAQ (reference sequence). The CDR3 loop spans 16 amino acids. V lost 5 bases and J lost 2; bases outside the gene matches: 11. The chain's CDR3 is CASSLSDRQIQETQYF. CDR3 nucleotide sequence: TGTGCCAGCAGCCTGTCGGACAGGCAGATACAAGAGACCCAGTACTTC.

The chain joins TRBV7-9 to TRBJ1-1, with D unclear. CDR3 size: 12 residues. Trimming removed 8 bases from V and 3 bases from J, with 10 bases in between. The germline V gene has CDR1 SEHNR and CDR2 FQNEAQ (reference sequence). CDR3 coding DNA: TGTGCCAGCTTTTGGGAGGACACTGAAGCTTTCTTT. It specifies CASFWEDTEAFF.

The rearrangement links TRBV3-1 to TRBJ2-7; D is unresolved. Trimming took 4 bases from V and 5 from J, leaving 9 bases between them. Looked up from germline, CDR1 is LGHDT and CDR2 is YNNKEL (reference sequence). The CDR3 is 12 amino acids. CDR3 nucleotides: TGTGCCAGCAGCCCCGCAGGAAACGAGCAGTACTTC. It yields the protein CASSPAGNEQYF.

V usage is TRBV29-1 and J usage is TRBJ2-3, with unresolved D. This CDR3 contains 14 residues. In germline, CDR1 is SQVTM, CDR2 ANQGSEA. Trimming took off 8 bases at V and 1 base at J, with 16 bases between the two ends. In DNA, the CDR3 is TGCAGCATTGTCCCAGCGTTCGGCACAGATACGCAGTATTTT. Its protein is CSIVPAFGTDTQYF.

The chain has TRBV7-2 and TRBJ2-1; TRBD2 agrees at 7 bases. Trimming at V came to 3 bases and at J to 6 bases, leaving 8 bases not matched to a gene. This CDR3 region has 15 residues. Germline V gene sequence: CDR1 SGHTA, CDR2 FQGNSA. CDR3: CASSFGLVASNEQFF. Written as DNA, the CDR3 is TGTGCCAGCAGCTTTGGACTAGTCGCAAGCAATGAGCAGTTCTTC.

The V gene is TRBV7-9, the J gene TRBJ2-5; 7 bases line up with TRBD2. The CDR3 is made up of 15 amino acids. Germline V lookup: CDR1 SEHNR, CDR2 FQNEAQ (reference sequence). Trimming cost V 1 base and J 9 bases; bases outside gene matches: 11. The CDR3 reads CASSLESDWEGAQYF. The DNA of the CDR3 is TGTGCCAGCAGCTTAGAGAGTGACTGGGAGGGAGCCCAGTACTTC.

The chain is built from TRBV20-1 and TRBJ2-7; possibly TRBD2 for D (6 bases). V was shortened by 1 base and J by 4 bases, with 11 bases between the two germline ends. Germline V gene lookup returns CDR1 DFQATT and CDR2 SNEGSKA (reference sequence). CDR3 length: 13 amino acids. The CDR3: CSARVGTPYEQYF. The CDR3 coding sequence is TGCAGTGCTAGAGTAGGGACTCCTTACGAGCAGTACTTC.

The CDR3 protein is CASSSELAGITDTQYF. CDR3 in DNA: TGTGCCAGCAGCTCAGAACTAGCGGGCATCACAGATACGCAGTATTTT. The chain couples TRBV7-6 to TRBJ2-3, with 9 bases aligning to TRBD2. In germline, CDR1 is SGHVS, CDR2 FNYEAQ. This CDR3 has 16 amino acids. J gave up 2 bases and V 4 bases, and 7 bases lay outside the gene matches.

The chain employs TRBV12-3 or TRBV12-4 and TRBJ2-2; D possibly corresponds to TRBD1 (6 bases). V was trimmed by 4 bases and J by 6 bases, leaving 15 bases between them. The CDR3 runs 15 residues. The CDR3 loop is CASSSHREIPGELFF. CDR3 DNA: TGTGCCAGCAGTTCCCACAGGGAAATCCCCGGGGAGCTGTTTTTT.

The chain links TRBV28 to TRBJ1-5; D might be TRBD1 (6 bases). The ends were cut back, 8 bases at V and 6 bases at J, with 20 bases in the middle. Germline lookup yields CDR1 MDHEN and CDR2 SYDVKM. The CDR3 is made up of 15 amino acids. The DNA of the CDR3 is TGTGCCAGCGCCGATCCGTTTGGGGGCGGTCAGCCCCAGCATTTT. The encoded protein is CASADPFGGGQPQHF.

The rearrangement joins TRBV12-3 or TRBV12-4 to TRBJ1-1; 7 nucleotides align to TRBD1. The CDR3 covers 14 residues. V shed 6 bases, J shed 0 bases, and the junction held 4 bases outside the gene matches. CDR3 nucleotide sequence: TGTGCCAGCAGATTACAGGGGATGAACACTGAAGCTTTCTTT. As protein: CASRLQGMNTEAFF.

V usage is TRBV6-1 and J usage is TRBJ2-1; 9 bases align to TRBD1. V shed 5 bases, J shed 12 bases, and the junction held 17 bases outside the gene matches. Germline CDR1 and CDR2: MNHNS and SASEGT. CDR3 length: 16 residues. CDR3 sequence reads: CASSPTGGWGVGVQFF. For the CDR3, the DNA is TGTGCCAGCAGTCCCACAGGGGGCTGGGGAGTAGGGGTGCAGTTCTTC.

J is TRBJ2-4 and V is TRBV6-4, with a tentative D call TRBD2 (6 bases). CDR3 length: 12 residues. Germline loops: CDR1 MRHNA, CDR2 SNTAGT. Between the trimmed V and J ends, which lost 2 bases and 9 bases, there was a span of 8 bases. The CDR3 sequence is CASSDGGSIQYF. CDR3 nucleotide sequence: TGTGCCAGCAGTGACGGGGGGAGCATTCAGTACTTC.

The chain has TRBV20-1 and TRBJ1-1; no reliable D call. Germline CDR1 reads DFQATT; CDR2 reads SNEGSKA (reference sequence). The CDR3 is 13 amino acids. V lost 5 bases, J lost 0 bases, and 10 bases lay in between. CDR3 loop: CSAPGPLNTEAFF. CDR3 DNA sequence: TGCAGTGCTCCCGGGCCCCTGAACACTGAAGCTTTCTTT.

J is TRBJ2-7 and V is TRBV4-3, with D perhaps TRBD1 (5 bases). V dropped 1 base and J dropped 2 bases, with 12 bases sitting between them. The CDR3 is made up of 15 amino acids. Per the germline V gene, CDR1 is LGHNA and CDR2 is YSLEER. The chain's CDR3 is CASSQGQFATYEQYF. The CDR3 nucleotides are TGCGCCAGCAGCCAAGGACAGTTCGCCACCTACGAGCAGTACTTC.

This chain joins TRBV7-9 and TRBJ2-7, with D possibly being TRBD2 (5 bases). The CDR3 runs 16 residues. The germline gives CDR1 SEHNR, CDR2 FQNEAQ (reference sequence). Deletions cut 8 bases from V and 2 bases from J, with 22 bases between. The CDR3 nucleotides read TGTGCCAGCGGGAATGGCGGTCTGATGAGGGCCTACGAGCAGTACTTC. It specifies CASGNGGLMRAYEQYF.

The chain uses TRBV2 and TRBJ1-2, with a possible D match to TRBD1 (6 bases). The V gene lost 6 bases and the J gene lost 0 bases, with 11 bases spanning the gap. The CDR3 is made up of 14 amino acids. CDR1 SNHLY and CDR2 FYNNEI come from the germline V gene. The CDR3 region is CASRPRGSNYGYTF. For the CDR3, the DNA is TGTGCCAGCAGGCCAAGGGGGTCTAACTATGGCTACACCTTC.

The chain couples TRBV14 to TRBJ2-3, with TRBD2 as a possible D gene (5 bases). Trimming left V 1 base short and J 3 bases short, with 11 bases between. Germline V gives CDR1 SGHDN, CDR2 FVKESK. The CDR3 has 15 amino acids. This chain's CDR3 is CASSQVLGGTDTQYF. DNA of the CDR3: TGTGCCAGCAGCCAAGTCCTAGGAGGTACAGATACGCAGTATTTT.

The chain links TRBV19 to TRBJ2-7, with 11 bases matching TRBD1. J was trimmed by 6 bases and V by 6 bases; bases with no gene match: 10. This CDR3 contains 15 residues. Germline assignment: CDR1 LNHDA and CDR2 SQIVND (reference sequence). CDR3 region: CASSGAPGQGGEQYF. CDR3 DNA sequence: TGTGCCAGTAGCGGAGCGCCGGGACAGGGGGGCGAGCAGTACTTC.

For the CDR3, the DNA is TGTGCCAGCAGTTTGGTACAGATAGGGACAGGGGTTAGCGGGGGCACCGGGGAGCTGTTTTTT. It encodes CASSLVQIGTGVSGGTGELFF. This chain connects TRBV27 to TRBJ2-2; D is possibly TRBD1 (10 bases). The CDR3 is 21 residues long. CDR1 is MNHEY and CDR2 is SMNVEV in the germline V gene (reference sequence). Trimming removed 3 bases at V and 4 bases at J, with 30 bases between.